This T cell receptor beta chain was captured by sequencing in a study of OX40 agonist ivuxolimab in advanced cancers. Study-wide findings and caveats: The expanded peripheral T cells' antigen specificity was not determined.

Profiling relied on immunoSEQ multiplex PCR, and the TCRdb table lists in-frame clones only, not all of them. Counted here are about 90,000 clones, around 90% occurring once; the ten biggest clones make up around 7.4%. Comment on this clone: The antigen remains undetermined. One end of the junction varies from germline; a read error may be responsible.

The CDR3 consists of 15 residues. Germline V lookup: CDR1 SEHNR, CDR2 FQNEAQ (reference sequence). Sequencing was performed on CD4+ or CD8+ T cells sorted from blood, taken in a trial of the OX40 agonist ivuxolimab. The receptor comes from an adult with an advanced solid tumor such as melanoma, head and neck, liver or kidney cancer. The genes are TRBV7-9 and TRBJ1-2; 7 bases align to TRBD1. The CDR3 nucleotides read TGTGCCGGCAGCTTAGAAGGGACAGACCACTATGGCTACACCTTC. Amino acids: CAGSLEGTDHYGYTF.